The 26 T cell receptor beta chains below come from one sample, sequenced in a study of identical twins' blood T cells. One entry per CDR3 protein, called by TCRdb with MiXCR from the 5' RACE reads. The repertoire holds 300,000 to 400,000 distinct CDR3 sequences, with roughly 31% as singletons. Sequenced material: PBMCs. Receptors originate from a woman aged 18-50 years in good health.

As for this clonotype: An end of the junction differs from the germline gene, which may be a read error. This chain connects TRBV12-3 or TRBV12-4 to TRBJ1-1, with no clear D. The CDR3 sequence is 13 residues long. CDR3: CACSRTGNTEAFF. The CDR3 nucleotides are TGTGCCTGCAGTAGGACGGGGAACACTGAAGCTTTCTTT.

This clonotype was picked up a small number of times. J is TRBJ1-1 and V is TRBV20-1; possible D gene TRBD1, 5 bases. The V end lost 7 bases, the J end lost 4 bases, and 19 bases lay between the germline ends. The CDR3 contains 14 residues. Germline CDR1 and CDR2: DFQATT and SNEGSKA (reference sequence). This chain's CDR3 is CSGGEGAWVTEAFF. The CDR3 nucleotides read TGCAGTGGCGGGGAAGGGGCCTGGGTCACTGAAGCTTTCTTT.

The chain carries TRBV4-2 and TRBJ2-1; D is undetermined. From germline, CDR1 is LGHNA and CDR2 YNFKEQ. V lost 11 bases, J lost 6 bases, and 20 bases lay in between. CDR3 length equals 14 residues. CDR3 DNA: TGTGCCGGTAGCCAACGAGAGATATCCAATGAGCAGTTCTTC. Encoded protein: CAGSQREISNEQFF.

The V call is TRBV5-1, the J call TRBJ1-6; TRBD1 might be the D (5 bases). The CDR3 runs to 13 residues. The V end was cut by 2 bases, the J end by 8 bases, with 8 bases between. The germline gives CDR1 SGHRS, CDR2 YFSETQ. In DNA, the CDR3 is TGCGCCAGCAGCTTTGGAGGGGATTCACCCCTCCACTTT. Amino acid sequence: CASSFGGDSPLHF. Drawing the rest from reference TRBV5-1 and TRBJ1-6, the complete variable domain is KAGVTQTPRYLIKTRGQQVTLSCSPISGHRSVSWYQQTPGQGLQFLFEYFSETQRNKGNFPGRFSGRQFSNSRSEMNVSTLELGDSALYLCASSFGGDSPLHFGNGTRLTVT.

The chain employs TRBV6-5 and TRBJ1-1; 7 bases fit TRBD1. The ends lost 10 bases at V and 3 bases at J; junction bases unmatched: 5. Germline CDR1 reads MNHEY; CDR2 reads SVGAGI. The CDR3 extends over 12 amino acids. CDR3 coding DNA: TGTGCCACCCAGGGGGAGGACACTGAAGCTTTCTTT. It yields the protein CATQGEDTEAFF.

CDR3: CASSERRGIPVTDTQYF. The CDR3 nucleotides read TGTGCCAGCAGCGAACGTCGTGGCATACCAGTCACAGATACGCAGTATTTT. V usage is TRBV9 and J usage is TRBJ2-3; D gene uncertain. Trimming pared 3 bases from V and 2 bases from J, leaving 19 bases between. The CDR3 has 17 amino acids. From germline, CDR1 is SGDLS and CDR2 YYNGEE.

This clonotype came up many times. The V and J genes are TRBV6-1 and TRBJ1-1; possible D gene TRBD1, 6 bases. V gave up 0 bases and J gave up 5 bases, with 16 bases separating them. Germline-derived CDR1 and CDR2 are MNHNS and SASEGT. The CDR3 spans 16 residues. CDR3 bases: TGTGCCAGCAGTGAAGCGTATGGAGGGGGAGGGACTGAAGCTTTCTTT. This gives the protein CASSEAYGGGGTEAFF.

The chain links TRBV5-1 to TRBJ1-3; no firm D call. CDR1 is SGHRS and CDR2 is YFSETQ in the germline V gene. The V end was cut by 7 bases, the J end by 2 bases, with 16 bases between. This CDR3 region has 15 residues. CDR3 in DNA: TGCGCCAGCCGAGGACCGGGTGTCGCTGGAAACACCATATATTTT. Translation gives CASRGPGVAGNTIYF.

The rearrangement uses TRBV20-1 and TRBJ1-5, with no clear D. The V gene lost 5 bases and the J gene lost 1 base, with 18 bases spanning the gap. The CDR3 is made up of 16 amino acids. Per the germline V gene, CDR1 is DFQATT and CDR2 is SNEGSKA (reference sequence). CDR3 residues: CSAVARPPLSNQPQHF. The CDR3 region has the DNA TGCAGTGCTGTCGCCAGGCCGCCCTTGAGCAATCAGCCCCAGCATTTT.

For this clonotype: A much larger clone differs by one base, so this may be a read error. This rearrangement joins TRBV6-2 or TRBV6-3 to TRBJ1-1, with a tentative D call TRBD1 (5 bases). The V gene lost 7 bases and the J gene lost 3 bases, with 6 bases spanning the gap. This CDR3 region has 11 residues. Germline-derived CDR1 and CDR2 are MNHEY and SVGEGT. In DNA, the CDR3 is TGTGCCAGCAACAGGTACACTGAAGCTTTCTTT. It specifies CASNRYTEAFF.

CDR3 sequence: CIAWADYGYTF. The CDR3 region has the DNA TGCATTGCGTGGGCGGACTATGGCTACACCTTC. The genes are TRBV20-1 and TRBJ1-2; D is unclear. The CDR3 extends over 11 amino acids. Germline lookup yields CDR1 DFQATT and CDR2 SNEGSKA (reference sequence).

This chain connects TRBV7-6 to TRBJ1-1, with a weak D call TRBD1 (6 bases). V was trimmed by 0 bases and J by 6 bases, leaving 11 bases between them. Germline assignment: CDR1 SGHVS and CDR2 FNYEAQ. CDR3 length: 14 residues. The CDR3 region has the DNA TGTGCCAGCAGCTTAGCCCAGGGGTGGCCTGAAGCTTTCTTT. As protein: CASSLAQGWPEAFF.

The genes are TRBV29-1 and TRBJ1-2; 9 bases agree with TRBD1. The CDR3 sequence is 13 residues long. CDR1 and CDR2 (germline): SQVTM, ANQGSEA. The V segment lost 8 bases and the J segment 8 bases; nucleotides outside the gene matches: 12. CDR3 in DNA: TGCAGCTCCGGGACAGGGATTGTGGAAGGCTACACCTTC. Translated, it gives CSSGTGIVEGYTF. Using reference TRBV29-1 and TRBJ1-2 for the parts outside the CDR3, the full variable domain is SAVISQKPSRDICQRGTSLTIQCQVDSQVTMMFWYRQQPGQSLTLIATANQGSEATYESGFVIDKFPISRPNLTFSTLTVSNMSPEDSSIYLCSSGTGIVEGYTFGSGTRLTVV.

As to this clonotype: An end of the junction does not agree with germline; a read error may underlie this. The chain is built from TRBV20-1 and TRBJ1-2, with 11 bases that match TRBD1. The germline V gene encodes CDR1 DFQATT and CDR2 SNEGSKA (reference sequence). This CDR3 region has 13 residues. The DNA for the CDR3 is TGCAGTGCGAGGGACAGGGGGATCTATTGCTACACCTTC. It codes for CSARDRGIYCYTF.

The V and J genes are TRBV6-5 and TRBJ2-1, with D unclear. Trimming removed 5 bases from V and 2 bases from J, with 4 bases in between. Germline lookup yields CDR1 MNHEY and CDR2 SVGAGI. CDR3 length: 12 amino acids. The CDR3 protein is CASSTTYNEQFF. CDR3 nucleotide sequence: TGTGCCAGCAGTACCACCTACAATGAGCAGTTCTTC.

The sample holds a few counts of this clonotype. The chain joins TRBV7-9 to TRBJ1-1, with D possibly TRBD1 on 6 matching bases. This CDR3 is 14 amino acids long. V was trimmed by 5 bases and J by 3 bases, leaving 13 bases between them. CDR1 SEHNR and CDR2 FQNEAQ come from the germline V gene (reference sequence). CDR3 nucleotide sequence: TGTGCCAGCAGCCCAACTCAGGGGTACACTGAAGCTTTCTTT. This translates into CASSPTQGYTEAFF.

The chain has TRBV11-2 and TRBJ1-1, with a possible D match to TRBD1 (6 bases). Germline CDR1 SGHAT, CDR2 FQNNGV. The length of the CDR3 is 12 residues. V lost 5 bases to trimming and J lost 9 bases, with 13 bases between them. CDR3 coding DNA: TGTGCCAGCAGCGGTAGGGGGGGCAAAGCTTTCTTT. Protein sequence: CASSGRGGKAFF.

This clonotype was observed at least ten times. The gene calls are TRBV11-2 and TRBJ2-3; 9 bases map to TRBD2. CDR1 SGHAT and CDR2 FQNNGV come from the germline V gene. J lost 3 bases, V lost 0 bases, and 7 bases had no gene match. The CDR3 is 17 amino acids. CDR3 protein: CASSLDRAGGVTDTQYF. The CDR3 nucleotides are TGTGCCAGCAGCTTAGATCGGGCGGGAGGGGTGACAGATACGCAGTATTTT.

The chain links TRBV12-3 or TRBV12-4 to TRBJ1-3; no clear D gene. V was pared by 0 bases and J by 7 bases, with 7 bases between. The CDR3 runs to 13 residues. The chain's CDR3 is CASSLAPLNTIYF. CDR3 sequence (DNA): TGTGCCAGCAGTTTAGCGCCCCTGAACACCATATATTTT.

This sequence joins TRBV7-9 and TRBJ2-3; TRBD1 matches at 9 bases. Germline assignment: CDR1 SEHNR and CDR2 FQNEAQ (reference sequence). With V trimmed by 5 bases and J by 2 bases, 14 bases remained unmatched. The CDR3 is made up of 18 amino acids. CDR3 nucleotides: TGTGCCAGCAGCCTAGGACTCACAGGGGGCCGAGTCACAGATACGCAGTATTTT. This encodes CASSLGLTGGRVTDTQYF.

In this sample, this clonotype turned up a few times. The chain has TRBV20-1 and TRBJ2-7; maybe TRBD1 (5 bases). With 6 bases removed from V and 3 bases from J, the gap between germline ends came to 15 bases. Germline V CDR1 and CDR2: DFQATT, SNEGSKA (reference sequence). The length of the CDR3 is 13 residues. The CDR3 coding sequence is TGCAGTGCCCCTGGGGCCAGTCTCTACGAGCAGTACTTC. Translated: CSAPGASLYEQYF.

The chain is built from TRBV3-1 and TRBJ1-1; D unclear. The germline V gene has CDR1 LGHDT and CDR2 YNNKEL (reference sequence). Trimming removed 0 bases from V and 4 bases from J, with 6 bases in between. There are 13 residues in the CDR3. Written as DNA, the CDR3 is TGTGCCAGCAGCCAAGAATCAGGCACTGAAGCTTTCTTT. The encoded protein is CASSQESGTEAFF. Complete variable domain (other parts from reference TRBV3-1 and TRBJ1-1): DTAVSQTPKYLVTQMGNDKSIKCEQNLGHDTMYWYKQDSKKFLKIMFSYNNKELIINETVPNRFSPKSPDKAHLNLHINSLELGDSAVYFCASSQESGTEAFFGQGTRLTVV.

This clonotype has just a few counts. The rearrangement links TRBV3-1 to TRBJ2-1, with no clear D. Trimming pared 1 base from V and 5 bases from J, leaving 6 bases between. The CDR3 consists of 13 residues. From germline, CDR1 is LGHDT and CDR2 YNNKEL (reference sequence). CDR3 nucleotides: TGTGCCAGCAGCCAAGGACGCGACAATGAGCAGTTCTTC. It translates to CASSQGRDNEQFF.

A few counts support this clonotype. The genes are TRBV29-1 and TRBJ1-1; D is undetermined. V lost 5 bases and J 10 bases, leaving 8 bases between the germline ends. The germline CDR1 and CDR2 sequences are SQVTM and ANQGSEA. The CDR3 loop spans 9 amino acids. CDR3 coding DNA: TGCAGCGTTCCGGGGTTAGCTTTCTTT. This gives the protein CSVPGLAFF.

This clonotype has just one count. V and J are TRBV19 and TRBJ1-1, with unresolved D. This CDR3 is built from 14 residues. The germline gives CDR1 LNHDA, CDR2 SQIVND (reference sequence). V was shortened by 3 bases and J by 3 bases, with 11 bases between the two germline ends. The DNA of the CDR3 is TGTGCCAGTAGTATCAAGGGCAGCTACACTGAAGCTTTCTTT. It encodes CASSIKGSYTEAFF.

This clonotype was observed a handful of times. J is TRBJ1-4 and V is TRBV5-6, with TRBD1 as a possible D gene (5 bases). The germline V gene has CDR1 SGHDT and CDR2 YYEEEE. The germline V and J ends were trimmed by 2 bases and 8 bases, with 13 bases remaining between them. CDR3 size: 14 residues. The CDR3 bases are TGTGCCAGCAGCTTCCGGGGCCCTGAAGAAAAACTGTTTTTT. Its protein product is CASSFRGPEEKLFF.